This entry lists 25 T cell receptor beta chains sequenced from one sample in a study of blood T cell repertoires in COVID-19. Sequencing was performed with immunoSEQ multiplex PCR; in TCRdb, only in-frame clones are kept and a portion is missing. The table includes approximately 240,000 clones, about 88% detected once. Sequencing was performed on peripheral blood. The receptors originated from a middle-aged woman who had recovered from COVID-19.

V and J are TRBV7-2 and TRBJ1-5; the D is unclear. CDR1 and CDR2 from the germline V gene are SGHTA and FQGNSA. V was cut by 3 bases and J by 7 bases, with 13 bases left in between. CDR3 length equals 14 residues. The CDR3 coding sequence is TGTGCCAGCAGCTTCCTAGCTTCGGGGCAGCCCCAGCATTTT. Amino acid sequence: CASSFLASGQPQHF.

The chain couples TRBV18 to TRBJ2-5, with TRBD2 matching 7 bases. Germline loops: CDR1 KGHSH, CDR2 LQKENI. The CDR3 is 14 residues long. Trimming removed 3 bases from V and 2 bases from J; junction bases left unmatched: 3. In DNA form, the CDR3 reads TGTGCCAGCTCACCGGGACTACCTCAAGAGACCCAGTACTTC. Amino acid sequence: CASSPGLPQETQYF.

The gene calls are TRBV24-1 and TRBJ2-7; tentative D call: TRBD2 (7 bases). CDR3 length equals 15 residues. Germline V gene data show CDR1 as KGHDR and CDR2 as SFDVKD. V lost 5 bases, J lost 0 bases, and 13 bases lay in between. CDR3 nucleotides: TGTGCCACCAGTGCCGGGGGGCGTCTCTCCTACGAGCAGTACTTC. It codes for CATSAGGRLSYEQYF.

The CDR3 reads CASSLFFSGGFQETQYF. CDR3 coding DNA: TGTGCCAGCAGCTTGTTTTTTAGCGGGGGGTTCCAAGAGACCCAGTACTTC. The chain joins TRBV5-6 to TRBJ2-5; TRBD2 matches at 10 bases. This CDR3 is 17 amino acids long. The V segment lost 1 base and the J segment 1 base; nucleotides outside the gene matches: 7. CDR1 is SGHDT and CDR2 is YYEEEE in the germline V gene.

The chain employs TRBV25-1 and TRBJ1-4; possible D gene TRBD1, 5 bases. The CDR3 contains 17 residues. Germline assignment: CDR1 MGHDK and CDR2 SYGVNS. V was pared by 2 bases and J by 7 bases, with 20 bases between. The CDR3 region is CASSELRYRSEGEKLFF. DNA for the CDR3: TGTGCCAGCAGTGAACTCAGGTACAGGAGCGAAGGTGAAAAACTGTTTTTT.

A word on this clone: Other nucleotide sequences in the sample specify the same CDR3. V gene TRBV18 combines with J gene TRBJ1-5, with a tentative D call TRBD1 (6 bases). Germline values: CDR1 KGHSH, CDR2 LQKENI. Trimming stripped 2 bases from V and 4 bases from J, with 6 bases between. The CDR3 length is 13 residues. The CDR3 sequence: CASSPTGNQPQHF. Here the CDR3 DNA reads TGTGCCAGCTCACCAACAGGGAATCAGCCCCAGCATTTT. Supplemented by reference TRBV18 and TRBJ1-5, the full variable domain reads NAGVMQNPRHLVRRRGQEARLRCSPMKGHSHVYWYRQLPEEGLKFMVYLQKENIIDESGMPKERFSAEFPKEGPSILRIQQVVRGDSAAYFCASSPTGNQPQHFGDGTRLSIL.

The J gene is TRBJ1-1, the V gene TRBV19; 9 bases line up with TRBD1. The germline V gene encodes CDR1 LNHDA and CDR2 SQIVND (reference sequence). Losses at the gene ends were 3 bases for V and 5 bases for J; bases not matched to a gene: 7. The CDR3 length is 15 residues. The CDR3 region is CASSMWTGVHTEAFF. The CDR3 DNA follows: TGTGCCAGTAGTATGTGGACAGGGGTACATACTGAAGCTTTCTTT.

To note about this clone: This sample also contains other DNA sequences that code for the same CDR3. The rearrangement links TRBV7-3 to TRBJ2-1, with a weak D call TRBD1 (7 bases). The CDR3 contains 15 residues. Trimming removed 2 bases at V and 6 bases at J, with 14 bases between. CDR1 and CDR2 (germline): SGHTA, FQGTGA. As DNA, the CDR3 is TGTGCCAGCAGCTTAGGGGCAGGGGGGAGCAATGAGCAGTTCTTC. Its translation is CASSLGAGGSNEQFF. Based on the CDR3 plus reference TRBV7-3 and TRBJ2-1, the full variable domain is GAGVSQTPSNKVTEKGKYVELRCDPISGHTALYWYRQSLGQGPEFLIYFQGTGAADDSGLPNDRFFAVRPEGSVSTLKIQRTERGDSAVYLCASSLGAGGSNEQFFGPGTRLTVL.

The chain combines TRBV30 with TRBJ2-1, with D perhaps matching TRBD1 (6 bases). V was clipped by 0 bases and J by 3 bases, with 9 bases between them. The length of the CDR3 is 14 residues. CDR1 GTSNPN and CDR2 SVGIG come from the germline V gene (reference sequence). The CDR3 DNA follows: TGTGCCTGGAGTGTAAGGGGGTTCTACAATGAGCAGTTCTTC. The encoded protein is CAWSVRGFYNEQFF.

V and J are TRBV28 and TRBJ1-3, with 8 positions matching TRBD1. Per the germline V gene, CDR1 is MDHEN and CDR2 is SYDVKM. V gave up 3 bases and J gave up 4 bases; unmatched junction bases: 14. The CDR3 covers 18 residues. The CDR3 is CASSLVGLDRARGNTIYF. The CDR3 nucleotides read TGTGCCAGCAGTTTGGTTGGGTTGGACAGGGCGCGCGGAAACACCATATATTTT.

The rearrangement uses TRBV5-1 and TRBJ2-7; a possible D gene is TRBD2 (5 bases). The germline V and J ends were trimmed by 0 bases and 3 bases, with 10 bases remaining between them. This CDR3 has 14 residues. Germline V gives CDR1 SGHRS, CDR2 YFSETQ. This CDR3 is CASSLDGLSYEQYF. In DNA, the CDR3 is TGCGCCAGCAGCTTGGACGGACTTAGCTACGAGCAGTACTTC.

The count of this clone is one. The chain recombines TRBV7-2 with TRBJ2-3; tentative D call: TRBD2 (6 bases). This CDR3 is 15 amino acids long. The germline V gene has CDR1 SGHTA and CDR2 FQGNSA. V dropped 1 base and J dropped 2 bases, with 10 bases sitting between them. The CDR3 sequence is CASSLGAGPTDTQYF. The CDR3 DNA reads as TGTGCCAGCAGCTTAGGTGCGGGGCCCACAGATACGCAGTATTTT.

The chain combines TRBV7-6 with TRBJ2-7; 9 bases align to TRBD2. CDR1 is SGHVS, CDR2 FNYEAQ, per germline. Losses at the gene ends were 1 base for V and 1 base for J; bases not matched to a gene: 2. The CDR3 runs 15 residues. CDR3: CASSLGSGGSYEQYF. In nucleotides, the CDR3 is TGTGCCAGCAGCTTAGGTAGCGGGGGTTCCTACGAGCAGTACTTC. The variable domain in full, completed from reference TRBV7-6 and TRBJ2-7, reads GAGVSQSPRYKVTKRGQDVALRCDPISGHVSLYWYRQALGQGPEFLTYFNYEAQQDKSGLPNDRFSAERPEGSISTLTIQRTEQRDSAMYRCASSLGSGGSYEQYFGPGTRLTVT.

CDR3 protein: CASSPLGAQGYGYTF. In DNA, the CDR3 is TGTGCCAGCTCACCCCTGGGGGCCCAGGGCTATGGCTACACCTTC. The chain recombines TRBV18 with TRBJ1-2; possibly TRBD1 for D (6 bases). Trimming shortened V by 3 bases and J by 4 bases, and 15 bases separated the two germline ends. There are 15 residues in the CDR3. The germline V gene encodes CDR1 KGHSH and CDR2 LQKENI. The full variable domain, in which reference TRBV18 and TRBJ1-2 provide the parts outside the CDR3, is NAGVMQNPRHLVRRRGQEARLRCSPMKGHSHVYWYRQLPEEGLKFMVYLQKENIIDESGMPKERFSAEFPKEGPSILRIQQVVRGDSAAYFCASSPLGAQGYGYTFGSGTRLTVV.

This chain uses TRBV24-1 with TRBJ2-7; TRBD1 agrees at 8 bases. The CDR3 contains 16 residues. V lost 4 bases to trimming and J lost 7 bases; unmatched junction nucleotides: 14. In germline, CDR1 is KGHDR, CDR2 SFDVKD. For the CDR3, the DNA is TGTGCCACCAGTGAGTCTGCCGGGACAGGTCATCTGGAGCAGTACTTC. Protein product: CATSESAGTGHLEQYF.

Concerning this clone itself: This same CDR3 is encoded by further DNA sequences in the sample. The V call is TRBV7-2, the J call TRBJ1-5; no clear D. V was clipped by 6 bases and J by 0 bases, with 9 bases between them. This CDR3 region has 14 residues. Germline V CDR1 and CDR2: SGHTA, FQGNSA. The CDR3 DNA sequence: TGTGCCAGCAGTCTCGATAGTAGCAATCAGCCCCAGCATTTT. Translating it yields CASSLDSSNQPQHF.

The sample holds one count of this clone. The rearrangement links TRBV30 to TRBJ2-1; D possibly corresponds to TRBD2 (6 bases). The CDR3 has 12 residues. Trimming took off 0 bases at V and 8 bases at J, with 8 bases between the two ends. Germline CDR1 reads GTSNPN; CDR2 reads SVGIG (reference sequence). CDR3 bases: TGTGCCTGGAGTGTACCGGGAGATGAGCAGTTCTTC. Protein product: CAWSVPGDEQFF.

The chain links TRBV29-1 to TRBJ2-5, with D possibly being TRBD2 (7 bases). Germline V gene data show CDR1 as SQVTM and CDR2 as ANQGSEA. The CDR3 spans 17 residues. The V gene lost 0 bases and the J gene lost 5 bases, with 22 bases spanning the gap. CDR3 in amino acids: CSVEDRWGGSVLETQYF. In DNA, the CDR3 is TGCAGCGTTGAAGATCGGTGGGGGGGCAGTGTTCTGGAGACCCAGTACTTC.

This clone has just one count. The rearrangement joins TRBV25-1 to TRBJ2-5, with D perhaps matching TRBD2 (5 bases). Trimming took 6 bases from V and 3 from J, leaving 17 bases between them. CDR3 size: 15 residues. Germline V gene data show CDR1 as MGHDK and CDR2 as SYGVNS. CDR3 in amino acids: CASSPLEGREETQYF. The CDR3 nucleotides are TGTGCCAGCAGCCCCCTCGAGGGTCGGGAAGAGACCCAGTACTTC.

This chain links TRBV6-4 with TRBJ2-2; 7 nucleotides line up with TRBD2. The CDR3 sequence is 19 residues long. Trimming took 5 bases from V and 1 from J; bases not matched to a gene: 16. Germline V gives CDR1 MRHNA, CDR2 SNTAGT. CDR3 DNA: TGTGCCAGCAGTCCCCAGGGTTGGGCTAGCGGATGGAACACCGGGGAGCTGTTTTTT. It specifies CASSPQGWASGWNTGELFF.

V gene TRBV11-3 combines with J gene TRBJ1-4, with D uncertain. V lost 5 bases, J lost 0 bases, and 10 bases lay in between. The CDR3 extends over 15 amino acids. CDR1 and CDR2 from the germline V gene are SGHNT and YENEEA. CDR3 sequence: CASSPRDATNEKLFF. The DNA of the CDR3 is TGTGCCAGCAGCCCCCGGGATGCAACTAATGAAAAACTGTTTTTT.

This sequence joins TRBV5-1 and TRBJ1-2, with 8 bases fitting TRBD1. CDR1 and CDR2 from the germline V gene are SGHRS and YFSETQ. With 4 bases clipped from V and 4 bases from J, the junction kept 9 bases outside the gene matches. CDR3 length: 15 amino acids. The CDR3 DNA is TGCGCCAGCAGCGAGGTACAGGGGGGTGGCTATGGCTACACCTTC. It yields the protein CASSEVQGGGYGYTF. Full variable domain (missing parts from reference TRBV5-1 and TRBJ1-2): KAGVTQTPRYLIKTRGQQVTLSCSPISGHRSVSWYQQTPGQGLQFLFEYFSETQRNKGNFPGRFSGRQFSNSRSEMNVSTLELGDSALYLCASSEVQGGGYGYTFGSGTRLTVV.

This chain joins TRBV5-6 and TRBJ2-3, with unresolved D. Trimming cost V 4 bases and J 3 bases, with 3 bases left between them. CDR1 is SGHDT, CDR2 YYEEEE, per germline. The CDR3 is made up of 11 amino acids. CDR3 region: CASSLTDTQYF. For the CDR3, the DNA is TGTGCCAGCAGCCTAACAGATACGCAGTATTTT.

This clone was seen a single time. The chain uses TRBV5-5 and TRBJ1-3; D ambiguous. Germline CDR1 SGHKS, CDR2 YYEKEE (reference sequence). CDR3 length: 14 residues. Trimming cost V 3 bases and J 1 base, with 8 bases left between them. CDR3 protein: CASSYYSSGNTIYF. In DNA form, the CDR3 reads TGTGCCAGCAGCTATTACAGTTCTGGAAACACCATATATTTT. Supplemented by reference TRBV5-5 and TRBJ1-3, the full variable domain reads DAGVTQSPTHLIKTRGQQVTLRCSPISGHKSVSWYQQVLGQGPQFIFQYYEKEERGRGNFPDRFSARQFPNYSSELNVNALLLGDSALYLCASSYYSSGNTIYFGEGSWLTVV.

The chain has TRBV5-5 and TRBJ1-4, with D possibly being TRBD1 (6 bases). Germline lookup yields CDR1 SGHKS and CDR2 YYEKEE (reference sequence). The CDR3 runs to 15 residues. Trimming stripped 0 bases from V and 7 bases from J, with 13 bases between. DNA for the CDR3: TGTGCCAGCAGCTTGGGTCCGGACAGTCGTGAAAAACTGTTTTTT. It codes for CASSLGPDSREKLFF.